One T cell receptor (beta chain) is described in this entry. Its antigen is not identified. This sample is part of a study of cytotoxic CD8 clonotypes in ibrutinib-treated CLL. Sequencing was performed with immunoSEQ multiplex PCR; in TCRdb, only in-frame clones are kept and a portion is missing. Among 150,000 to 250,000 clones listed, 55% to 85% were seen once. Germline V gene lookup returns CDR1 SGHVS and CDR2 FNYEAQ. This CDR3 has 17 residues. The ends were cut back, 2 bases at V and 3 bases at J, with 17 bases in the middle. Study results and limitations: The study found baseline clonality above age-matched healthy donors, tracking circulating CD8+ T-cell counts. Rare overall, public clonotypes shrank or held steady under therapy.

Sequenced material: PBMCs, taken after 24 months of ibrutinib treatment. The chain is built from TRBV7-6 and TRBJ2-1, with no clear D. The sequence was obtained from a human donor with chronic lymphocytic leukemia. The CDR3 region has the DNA TGTGCCAGCAGCTTATCGTTCAGATCCCGCATCTACAATGAGCAGTTCTTC. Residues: CASSLSFRSRIYNEQFF. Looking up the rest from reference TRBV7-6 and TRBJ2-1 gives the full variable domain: GAGVSQSPRYKVTKRGQDVALRCDPISGHVSLYWYRQALGQGPEFLTYFNYEAQQDKSGLPNDRFSAERPEGSISTLTIQRTEQRDSAMYRCASSLSFRSRIYNEQFFGPGTRLTVL.